This T cell receptor beta chain derives from a study of cytomegalovirus exposure and HLA in healthy donors. Background on the study: The 120 or so validation repertoires used a platform that matched the one used for the roughly 650 first-cohort repertoires, as a later analysis reported. Study-level points and caveats: Reports showed the classifier diagnosing cytomegalovirus status with high specificity and sensitivity.

Germline V gene data show CDR1 as MNHEY and CDR2 as SMNVEV (reference sequence). The CDR3 spans 17 residues. With V trimmed by 6 bases and J by 6 bases, 16 bases remained unmatched. As concerns this clone: The antigen is not known.

Method: immunoSEQ multiplex PCR; TCRdb's copy keeps in-frame clones and lacks some. The sample has roughly 150,000 clones; 85% to 90% are singletons. The chain couples TRBV27 to TRBJ1-4; 7 bases are a match to TRBD1. The TCR sequence derives from a man between 18 and 35 years old in good health and CMV-seropositive. The sequenced material came from PBMCs. The CDR3 region has the DNA TGTGCCAGCAGCCCGTACGGGGACGACAGGGAAGATGAAAAACTGTTTTTT. Its translation: CASSPYGDDREDEKLFF. Full variable domain (missing parts from reference TRBV27 and TRBJ1-4): EAQVTQNPRYLITVTGKKLTVTCSQNMNHEYMSWYRQDPGLGLRQIYYSMNVEVTDKGDVPEGYKVSRKEKRNFPLILESPSPNQTSLYFCASSPYGDDREDEKLFFGSGTQLSVL.